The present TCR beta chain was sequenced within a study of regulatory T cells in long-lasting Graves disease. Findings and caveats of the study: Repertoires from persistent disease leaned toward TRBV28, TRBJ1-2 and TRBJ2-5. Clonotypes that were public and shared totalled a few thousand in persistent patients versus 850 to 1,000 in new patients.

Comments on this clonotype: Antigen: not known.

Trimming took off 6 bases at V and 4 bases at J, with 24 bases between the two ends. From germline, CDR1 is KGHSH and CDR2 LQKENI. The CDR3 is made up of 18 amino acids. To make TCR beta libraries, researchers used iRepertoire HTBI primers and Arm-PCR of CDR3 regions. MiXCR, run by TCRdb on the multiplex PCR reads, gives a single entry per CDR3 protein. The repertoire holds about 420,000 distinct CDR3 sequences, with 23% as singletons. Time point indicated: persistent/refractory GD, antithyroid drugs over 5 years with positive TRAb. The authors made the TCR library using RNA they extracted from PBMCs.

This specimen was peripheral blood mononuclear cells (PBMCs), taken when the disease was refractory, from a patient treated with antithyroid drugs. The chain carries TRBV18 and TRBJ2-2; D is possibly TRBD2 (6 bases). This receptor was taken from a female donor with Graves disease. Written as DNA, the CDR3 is TGTGCCAGCTCGCACCTTGGCAGCGGGTCCCAGGGCACCGGGGAGCTGTTTTTT. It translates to CASSHLGSGSQGTGELFF.